This T cell receptor beta chain comes out of a study of regulatory T cells in long-lasting Graves disease. Time point denoted: newly diagnosed GD, antithyroid drugs for less than 3 months. RNA from PBMCs was the source of the TCR library. Construction of the TCR beta libraries employed iRepertoire HTBI primers in conjunction with Arm-PCR of CDR3 regions. MiXCR, applied by TCRdb to the multiplex PCR reads, yields one record per CDR3 protein. This sample has 580,000 or so distinct CDR3 sequences; about 16% occur once, and the top ten carry 12%. Germline V gene sequence: CDR1 SGHRS, CDR2 YFSETQ. The CDR3 has 14 amino acids. V was clipped by 1 base and J by 4 bases, with 8 bases between them. This clonotype has only a few counts. The same data also contributed to another study, on T cells in Graves' hyperthyroidism and ophthalmopathy.

The sequencing used peripheral blood mononuclear cells (PBMCs), collected at new diagnosis, from a patient treated with antithyroid drugs. The receptor comes from a man in his late teens or twenties with Graves disease. J is TRBJ2-2 and V is TRBV5-1; TRBD1 is a possible D gene (6 bases). The CDR3 bases are TGCGCCAGCAGCTTGTCGGACAGCACCGGGGAGCTGTTTTTT. This encodes CASSLSDSTGELFF.